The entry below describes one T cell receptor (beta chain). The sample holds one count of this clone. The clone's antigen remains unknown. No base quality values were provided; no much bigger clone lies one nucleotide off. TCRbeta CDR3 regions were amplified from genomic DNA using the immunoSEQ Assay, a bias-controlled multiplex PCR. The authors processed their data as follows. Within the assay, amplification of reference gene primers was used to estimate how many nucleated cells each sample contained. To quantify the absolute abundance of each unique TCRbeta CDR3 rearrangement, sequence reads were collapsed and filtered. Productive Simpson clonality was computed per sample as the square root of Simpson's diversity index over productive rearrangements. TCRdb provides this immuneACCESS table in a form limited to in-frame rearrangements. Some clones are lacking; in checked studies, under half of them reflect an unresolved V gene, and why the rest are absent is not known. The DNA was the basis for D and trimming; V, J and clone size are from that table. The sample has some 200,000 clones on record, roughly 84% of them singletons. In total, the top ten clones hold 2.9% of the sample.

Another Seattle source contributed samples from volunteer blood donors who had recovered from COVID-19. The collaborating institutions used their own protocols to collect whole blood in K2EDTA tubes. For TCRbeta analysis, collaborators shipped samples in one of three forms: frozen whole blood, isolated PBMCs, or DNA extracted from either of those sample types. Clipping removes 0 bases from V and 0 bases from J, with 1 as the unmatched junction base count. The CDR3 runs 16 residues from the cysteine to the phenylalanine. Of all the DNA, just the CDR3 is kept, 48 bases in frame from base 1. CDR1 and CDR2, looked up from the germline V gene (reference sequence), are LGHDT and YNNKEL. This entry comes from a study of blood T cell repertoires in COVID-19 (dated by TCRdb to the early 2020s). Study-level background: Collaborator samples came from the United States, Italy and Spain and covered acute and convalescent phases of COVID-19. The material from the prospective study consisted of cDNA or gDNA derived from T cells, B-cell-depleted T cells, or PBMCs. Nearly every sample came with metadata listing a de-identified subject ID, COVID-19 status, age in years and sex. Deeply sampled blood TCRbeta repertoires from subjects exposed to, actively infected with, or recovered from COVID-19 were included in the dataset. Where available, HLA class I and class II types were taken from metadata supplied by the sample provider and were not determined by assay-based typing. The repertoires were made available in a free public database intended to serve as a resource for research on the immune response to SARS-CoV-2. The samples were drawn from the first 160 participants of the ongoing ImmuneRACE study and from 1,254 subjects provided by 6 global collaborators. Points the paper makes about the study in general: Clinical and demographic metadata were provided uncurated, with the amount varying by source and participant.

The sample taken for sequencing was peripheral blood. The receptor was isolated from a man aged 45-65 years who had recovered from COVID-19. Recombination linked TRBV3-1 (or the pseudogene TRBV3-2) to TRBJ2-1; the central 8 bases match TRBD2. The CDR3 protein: CASSQESGSSYNEQFF. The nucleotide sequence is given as TGTGCCAGCAGCCAAGAGAGCGGGAGCTCCTACAATGAGCAGTTCTTC.